This TCR beta chain was captured in a study of blood T cell repertoires in COVID-19. The overall study: Collection of acute and convalescent COVID-19 samples took place in the United States, Italy and Spain. From T cells, B-cell-depleted T cells, or PBMCs came the material, which was cDNA or gDNA.

The J segment lost 2 bases and the V segment lost 6 bases, leaving 6 bases of the junction unmatched. CDR3 length: 14 residues. The germline CDR1 and CDR2 sequences are MDHEN and SYDVKM. Methods used by the authors: Amplification of reference gene primers was used by the study to estimate nucleated cell counts. The method was immunoSEQ multiplex PCR; TCRdb's version includes in-frame clones alone and lacks a portion of them. For V, J and clone size, that table is used; D and trimming come from the DNA. The sample comprises roughly 410,000 clones, approximately 91% of which are singletons, and under 2% rests with the top ten.

This TCR derives from a woman in her forties with COVID-19, enrolled during active disease. Input material: peripheral blood. This sequence joins TRBV28 and TRBJ2-5; 7 bases are shared with TRBD1. In nucleotides, the CDR3 is TGTGCCAGCAGCCGGGGACAGCGTCAAGAGACCCAGTACTTC. Translated: CASSRGQRQETQYF.